The 14 T cell receptor beta chains below were found in one sample sequenced in a study of CD4+ T cells in melanoma. TCRdb keeps only in-frame clones here, not all; method: immunoSEQ multiplex PCR. The sample shows over 130,000 clones, 85% to 95% of them seen only once. All receptors come from a human donor with melanoma.

The chain has TRBV4-1 and TRBJ1-2; D is unclear. The length of the CDR3 is 14 residues. Germline V gives CDR1 MGHRA, CDR2 YSYEKL. V lost 1 base to trimming and J lost 4 bases, with 10 bases between them. The CDR3 protein is CASSQVVQSYGYTF. The CDR3 DNA reads TGCGCCAGCAGCCAAGTTGTCCAGAGCTATGGCTACACCTTC.

This chain links TRBV5-1 with TRBJ1-2; D is uncertain. Germline CDR1 reads SGHRS; CDR2 reads YFSETQ. This CDR3 has 14 amino acids. Trimming removed 0 bases at V and 8 bases at J, with 14 bases between. The CDR3 is CASSLAQGTRGYTF. The CDR3 DNA sequence: TGCGCCAGCAGCTTGGCTCAAGGAACGCGGGGCTACACCTTC. The full variable domain, with the rest looked up from reference TRBV5-1 and TRBJ1-2, is KAGVTQTPRYLIKTRGQQVTLSCSPISGHRSVSWYQQTPGQGLQFLFEYFSETQRNKGNFPGRFSGRQFSNSRSEMNVSTLELGDSALYLCASSLAQGTRGYTFGSGTRLTVV.

This chain joins TRBV18 and TRBJ1-1; no reliable D call. Trimming stripped 3 bases from V and 7 bases from J, with 15 bases between. Looked up from germline, CDR1 is KGHSH and CDR2 is LQKENI. CDR3 length equals 14 residues. The CDR3 DNA reads TGTGCCAGCTCACCGACCCCCCCGGGCGGTGAAGCTTTCTTT. Its protein is CASSPTPPGGEAFF.

This rearrangement joins TRBV6-5 to TRBJ1-2; 8 bases align to TRBD1. CDR3 length: 12 residues. Per the germline V gene, CDR1 is MNHEY and CDR2 is SVGAGI. Trimming cost V 7 bases and J 10 bases; bases outside gene matches: 8. CDR3 sequence: CASTRQGLDYTF. The CDR3, as DNA: TGTGCCAGCACAAGACAGGGGCTAGACTACACCTTC.

The chain carries TRBV18 and TRBJ1-5; 7 bases line up with TRBD1. This CDR3 contains 14 residues. CDR1 is KGHSH, CDR2 LQKENI, per germline. With 3 bases clipped from V and 2 bases from J, the junction kept 1 base outside the gene matches. CDR3 region: CASSPDRGNQPQHF. The CDR3 DNA follows: TGTGCCAGCTCACCCGACAGGGGCAATCAGCCCCAGCATTTT.

The chain combines TRBV6-6 with TRBJ2-5; D is tentatively TRBD1 or TRBD2 (5 bases each). The CDR3 consists of 10 residues. Per the germline V gene, CDR1 is MNHNY and CDR2 is SVGAGI (reference sequence). Trimming removed 8 bases at V and 4 bases at J, with 5 bases between. The CDR3 sequence is CASGGETQYF. CDR3 DNA sequence: TGTGCCAGCGGGGGAGAGACCCAGTACTTC.

The chain employs TRBV27 and TRBJ2-3, with 8 bases lining up with TRBD2. Germline trimming cut 2 bases from V and 6 bases from J; bases unmatched to any gene: 7. Germline CDR1 and CDR2: MNHEY and SMNVEV (reference sequence). CDR3 length: 15 amino acids. CDR3 coding DNA: TGTGCCAGCAGTTTACTGCGGGGGGTTCCCGATACGCAGTATTTT. It yields the protein CASSLLRGVPDTQYF.

In its sample, this clone was seen a few times. The chain has TRBV5-1 and TRBJ1-2, with D possibly TRBD1 on 5 matching bases. Trimming removed 3 bases at V and 0 bases at J, with 12 bases between. CDR1 and CDR2 (germline): SGHRS, YFSETQ. The CDR3 totals 15 residues. In DNA, the CDR3 is TGCGCCAGCAGCTCGGGTATGGGGGCTAACTATGGCTACACCTTC. Its translation is CASSSGMGANYGYTF.

The V gene is TRBV2, the J gene TRBJ2-1; 14 bases fit TRBD2. V dropped 6 bases and J dropped 9; count of bases not matched to a gene: 4. There are 14 residues in the CDR3. CDR1 SNHLY and CDR2 FYNNEI come from the germline V gene. CDR3 bases: TGTGCCAGCAGGACTAGCGGGGGGGGGAGTGAGCAGTTCTTC. Protein product: CASRTSGGGSEQFF.

The chain uses TRBV7-9 and TRBJ2-3; D possibly corresponds to TRBD2 (6 bases). Trimming stripped 3 bases from V and 3 bases from J, with 16 bases between. The CDR3 sequence is 16 residues long. From germline, CDR1 is SEHNR and CDR2 FQNEAQ (reference sequence). Written as DNA, the CDR3 is TGTGCCAGCAGCTTCGGGACTGGTGGGCCGACAGATACGCAGTATTTT. This codes for CASSFGTGGPTDTQYF.

This chain joins TRBV5-1 and TRBJ2-7; 15 nucleotides line up with TRBD2. V gave up 4 bases and J gave up 5 bases; unmatched junction bases: 4. Per germline, CDR1 SGHRS and CDR2 YFSETQ. The CDR3 runs 15 residues. CDR3 loop: CASSPRTSGGDEQYF. DNA for the CDR3: TGCGCCAGCAGCCCCCGGACTAGCGGGGGGGACGAGCAGTACTTC.

V usage is TRBV30 and J usage is TRBJ2-4; no firm D call. Germline V gene sequence: CDR1 GTSNPN, CDR2 SVGIG (reference sequence). This CDR3 is built from 14 residues. Trimming took off 2 bases at V and 1 base at J, with 9 bases between the two ends. The CDR3 sequence: CAWSFKGAKNIQYF. The CDR3 DNA is TGTGCCTGGAGTTTTAAGGGTGCCAAAAACATTCAGTACTTC.

J is TRBJ1-1 and V is TRBV12-5; D not certain. This CDR3 contains 12 residues. V was trimmed by 1 base and J by 11 bases, leaving 11 bases between them. The germline V gene encodes CDR1 LGHNT and CDR2 FRNRAP. The CDR3 DNA reads TGTGCTAGTGGTTTGGGGACCGGCGCCGCTTTCTTT. Translating it yields CASGLGTGAAFF.

The V gene is TRBV6-4, the J gene TRBJ2-7; either TRBD1 or TRBD2 may supply D (6 bases each). CDR1 is MRHNA and CDR2 is SNTAGT in the germline V gene. V shed 3 bases and J shed 5 bases, with 17 bases lying between them. This CDR3 has 15 amino acids. CDR3 DNA sequence: TGTGCCAGCAGTGAATCCCGGGGGCGTTCGGACGAGCAGTACTTC. Protein product: CASSESRGRSDEQYF.